This section outlines one T cell receptor beta chain sequence together with its context. Its antigen is still unknown. This CDR3 is 14 amino acids long. Trimming at V came to 4 bases and at J to 7 bases, leaving 9 bases not matched to a gene. Germline CDR1 LGHNA, CDR2 YSLEER. These data are taken from a study of cytomegalovirus exposure and HLA in healthy donors. PCR was performed using 60 Vbeta and 13 Jbeta primers. TCRdb keeps only in-frame clones here, not all; method: immunoSEQ multiplex PCR. The sample consists of more than 75,000 clones, 79% of them appearing once. Study-level results: Across HLA loci, a later analysis found differing TCR association rates, with DRB1 most and HLA-C fewest. Reported performance of the classifier showed diagnosis of cytomegalovirus status with high specificity and sensitivity. Previously analyzed data showed that most TCR beta V segments were productive at a frequency of about 87% or about 30%. TCR beta sequences numbering fewer than 20,000 were associated with HLA alleles at 0.05 false discovery rate in a later analysis.

This chain links TRBV4-3 with TRBJ2-5, with 7 bases that match TRBD1. Sequencing was performed on PBMCs. The sequence was collected from a woman between 35 and 50 years old in good health and CMV-seronegative. The CDR3 is CASSRDRVDATQYF. In nucleotides, the CDR3 is TGCGCCAGCAGCCGAGACAGGGTCGACGCGACCCAGTACTTC.